These 17 T cell receptor beta chains share one sample of origin, sequenced in a study of PD-L1 blockade in urothelial cancer. The time point here: peripheral blood 6 weeks after treatment start. Produced via immunoSEQ multiplex PCR; TCRdb's table is partial and in-frame only. The profile shows some 120,000 clones, roughly 91% of them singletons. The sequencing used PBMCs, collected around atezolizumab (anti-PD-L1) treatment. These TCRs come from a man in his 60s with urothelial cancer.

The V and J genes are TRBV6-5 and TRBJ2-5, with a tentative D call TRBD1 (7 bases). The CDR3 has 12 residues. Trimming stripped 6 bases from V and 7 bases from J, with 12 bases between. CDR1 and CDR2 (germline): MNHEY, SVGAGI. The CDR3 DNA reads TGTGCCAGCAGACTCCAGGGGGGGACCCAGTACTTC. Residues: CASRLQGGTQYF.

This chain uses TRBV5-7 with TRBJ1-1; D gene uncertain. TRBV5-7 is an open reading frame, and its role is uncertain. V lost 2 bases to trimming and J lost 11 bases, with 13 bases between them. This CDR3 has 12 amino acids. The CDR3 DNA reads TGTGCCAGCAGCTTTTCTAGGAATTTGGCTTTCTTT. This gives the protein CASSFSRNLAFF.

V and J are TRBV10-3 and TRBJ2-7; possibly TRBD2 for D (6 bases). The V and J ends lost 8 bases and 0 bases respectively, with 11 bases between them. Germline V gene data show CDR1 as ENHRY and CDR2 as SYGVKD. The CDR3 runs to 13 residues. The CDR3 here is CAIGGTDSYEQYF. CDR3 bases: TGTGCCATCGGGGGGACCGACTCCTACGAGCAGTACTTC.

The V gene is TRBV15, the J gene TRBJ2-3, with 8 positions matching TRBD2. This CDR3 is built from 17 residues. Looked up from germline, CDR1 is LNHNV and CDR2 is YYDKDF (reference sequence). V was pared by 0 bases and J by 0 bases, with 5 bases of the junction left unmatched. CDR3 in DNA: TGTGCCACCAGCAGAGATCTGCTAGCGGGCAGCACAGATACGCAGTATTTT. It encodes CATSRDLLAGSTDTQYF.

Only one count was recorded for this clone. The rearrangement joins TRBV19 to TRBJ2-7; the match to TRBD2 covers 8 bases. There are 15 residues in the CDR3. J lost 2 bases, V lost 7 bases, and 10 bases had no gene match. CDR1 is LNHDA and CDR2 is SQIVND in the germline V gene (reference sequence). In DNA form, the CDR3 reads TGTGCCAGTAACACAGGTACTAGCGGAGCCTACGAGCAGTACTTC. Amino acid sequence: CASNTGTSGAYEQYF.

V is TRBV6-5 and J is TRBJ2-2, with D possibly being TRBD2 (6 bases). CDR1 and CDR2 (germline): MNHEY, SVGAGI. Trimming stripped 2 bases from V and 2 bases from J, with 9 bases between. CDR3 length: 15 residues. The CDR3 loop reads CASSYMGTNTGELFF. The DNA of the CDR3 is TGTGCCAGCAGTTACATGGGGACTAACACCGGGGAGCTGTTTTTT.

The genes are TRBV5-1 and TRBJ1-4, with 10 positions matching TRBD1. Trimming removed 1 base from V and 8 bases from J; junction bases left unmatched: 5. The CDR3 contains 15 residues. Germline-derived CDR1 and CDR2 are SGHRS and YFSETQ. The CDR3 nucleotides read TGCGCCAGCAGCTTGTTTGGGACAGGGGACGAAAAACTGTTTTTT. Amino acids: CASSLFGTGDEKLFF.

The chain couples TRBV7-3 to TRBJ2-2, with D possibly being TRBD2 (6 bases). The germline V gene has CDR1 SGHTA and CDR2 FQGTGA. V shed 5 bases and J shed 3 bases, with 10 bases lying between them. This CDR3 spans 14 amino acids. The CDR3 sequence: CASSPGGDTGELFF. The CDR3 region has the DNA TGTGCCAGCAGCCCCGGCGGGGACACCGGGGAGCTGTTTTTT.

This clone was counted a few times. The chain has TRBV6-6 and TRBJ2-3; TRBD2 might be the D (7 bases). V was trimmed by 10 bases and J by 2 bases, leaving 19 bases between them. This CDR3 comprises 15 residues. Germline CDR1 and CDR2: MNHNY and SVGAGI (reference sequence). CDR3 protein: CANPGGCRATDTQYF. CDR3 DNA sequence: TGTGCCAATCCGGGGGGCTGCCGGGCCACAGATACGCAGTATTTT.

This clone was seen a single time. This sequence joins TRBV13 and TRBJ2-3; D is perhaps TRBD2 (5 bases). The CDR3 is made up of 15 amino acids. Germline CDR1 is PRHDT and CDR2 is FYEKMQ (reference sequence). V was cut by 3 bases and J by 4 bases, with 14 bases left in between. The CDR3 loop reads CASSLPPSPPDTQYF. CDR3 nucleotides: TGTGCCAGCAGCTTGCCGCCTAGCCCCCCAGATACGCAGTATTTT.

V and J are TRBV5-5 and TRBJ2-7; 7 bases are a match to TRBD1. V shed 0 bases, J shed 3 bases, and the junction held 3 bases outside the gene matches. From germline, CDR1 is SGHKS and CDR2 YYEKEE (reference sequence). The CDR3 loop spans 14 amino acids. CDR3 sequence (DNA): TGTGCCAGCAGCTTGGAAGGGGGCGGCTACGAGCAGTACTTC. Protein product: CASSLEGGGYEQYF. The whole variable domain, filled in from reference TRBV5-5 and TRBJ2-7, reads DAGVTQSPTHLIKTRGQQVTLRCSPISGHKSVSWYQQVLGQGPQFIFQYYEKEERGRGNFPDRFSARQFPNYSSELNVNALLLGDSALYLCASSLEGGGYEQYFGPGTRLTVT.

The genes are TRBV5-6 and TRBJ2-3; possible D gene TRBD2, 6 bases. This CDR3 has 17 residues. V was trimmed by 4 bases and J by 2 bases, leaving 20 bases between them. Germline assignment: CDR1 SGHDT and CDR2 YYEEEE. CDR3 loop: CASSLEVADLITDTQYF. CDR3 bases: TGTGCCAGCAGCCTGGAAGTAGCGGACCTAATCACAGATACGCAGTATTTT.

The chain combines TRBV28 with TRBJ2-3; 8 bases are shared with TRBD2. The CDR3 extends over 17 amino acids. Trimming at V came to 2 bases and at J to 4 bases, leaving 11 bases not matched to a gene. Germline V gives CDR1 MDHEN, CDR2 SYDVKM. The CDR3 loop reads CASSLEEAGVLADTQYF. CDR3 bases: TGTGCCAGCAGTTTAGAGGAAGCGGGAGTTCTCGCAGATACGCAGTATTTT.

The CDR3 here is CATSRAGTLSPRYTF. The CDR3 coding sequence is TGTGCCACCAGCAGAGCCGGGACACTCTCTCCTCGCTACACCTTC. The rearrangement uses TRBV15 and TRBJ1-2; D perhaps matches TRBD1 (6 bases). Trimming cost V 1 base and J 9 bases, with 18 bases left between them. CDR3 length: 15 amino acids. The germline V gene encodes CDR1 LNHNV and CDR2 YYDKDF (reference sequence).

V gene TRBV2 combines with J gene TRBJ1-3, with unresolved D. V lost 10 bases and J lost 2, with 6 bases in between. Germline CDR1 is SNHLY and CDR2 is FYNNEI. The length of the CDR3 is 11 residues. CDR3 sequence reads: CATGTGNTIYF. The CDR3 DNA follows: TGTGCCACGGGGACTGGAAACACCATATATTTT.

The chain links TRBV10-3 to TRBJ1-5; 9 bases map to TRBD1. The CDR3 covers 15 residues. V was pared by 3 bases and J by 4 bases, with 4 bases of the junction left unmatched. Looked up from germline, CDR1 is ENHRY and CDR2 is SYGVKD. The CDR3 is CAISDRDRGNQPQHF. Written as DNA, the CDR3 is TGTGCCATCAGTGACAGAGACAGGGGGAATCAGCCCCAGCATTTT.

The J gene is TRBJ2-3, the V gene TRBV15; D call uncertain. The CDR3 is 12 amino acids. Germline V gene sequence: CDR1 LNHNV, CDR2 YYDKDF (reference sequence). Trimming pared 5 bases from V and 6 bases from J, leaving 9 bases between. The CDR3 DNA reads TGTGCCACCAGCCAAAACATGGATACGCAGTATTTT. It specifies CATSQNMDTQYF. The full variable domain, with the rest looked up from reference TRBV15 and TRBJ2-3, is DAMVIQNPRYQVTQFGKPVTLSCSQTLNHNVMYWYQQKSSQAPKLLFHYYDKDFNNEADTPDNFQSRRPNTSFCFLDIRSPGLGDTAMYLCATSQNMDTQYFGPGTRLTVL.